These T cell receptor beta chains were read from a single sample in a study of cytomegalovirus exposure and HLA in healthy donors. Repertoires were generated with immunoSEQ multiplex PCR, while TCRdb's copy carries only in-frame clones and drops some. Of about 120,000 clones listed, over 80% are singletons. Sequencing was performed on PBMCs. These receptors were obtained from a young man in good health and CMV-seronegative. CDR3s include the opening cysteine and the closing phenylalanine or tryptophan. Each record gives: D gene, J gene, clone size, V gene, CDR3 protein, CDR3 DNA. A D gene is named only where the DNA matches it firmly. Rows give clone size only sometimes, using once, few, many, or a class for an expanded clone.

d_gene: .
j_gene: TRBJ1-1
abundance: .
v_gene: TRBV10-2
CDR3aa: CASMNQTNKRYTEAFF
CDR3nt: TGCGCCAGCATGAACCAGACGAATAAGAGGTACACTGAAGCTTTCTTT

d_gene: .
j_gene: TRBJ2-1
abundance: .
v_gene: TRBV10-2
CDR3aa: CASTSRGRGSSYNEQFF
CDR3nt: TGCGCCAGCACCTCTCGCGGTAGGGGCTCCTCCTACAATGAGCAGTTCTTC

d_gene: .
j_gene: TRBJ2-7
abundance: .
v_gene: TRBV6-1
CDR3aa: CATRDIDYEQYF
CDR3nt: TGTGCCACCCGGGACATTGACTACGAGCAGTACTTC

d_gene: TRBD1
j_gene: TRBJ2-2
abundance: .
v_gene: TRBV30
CDR3aa: CAWFGTGFGGELFF
CDR3nt: TGTGCCTGGTTCGGGACAGGGTTCGGCGGGGAGCTGTTTTTT

d_gene: TRBD1
j_gene: TRBJ2-6
abundance: .
v_gene: TRBV19
CDR3aa: CASRDRVGTGANVLTF
CDR3nt: TGTGCCAGTAGGGACAGGGTGGGAACTGGGGCCAACGTCCTGACTTTC

d_gene: .
j_gene: TRBJ2-7
abundance: .
v_gene: TRBV28
CDR3aa: CASSFSLLRDSEQYF
CDR3nt: TGTGCCAGCAGTTTTTCCCTCTTACGAGACTCCGAGCAGTACTTC

d_gene: .
j_gene: TRBJ1-3
abundance: .
v_gene: TRBV18
CDR3aa: CASSPPLGPGRTIYF
CDR3nt: TGTGCCAGCTCACCACCGCTAGGTCCGGGGAGGACCATATATTTT

d_gene: .
j_gene: TRBJ1-2
abundance: .
v_gene: TRBV19
CDR3aa: CASSQANNYGYTF
CDR3nt: TGTGCCAGTAGTCAGGCCAATAACTATGGCTACACCTTC

d_gene: TRBD1
j_gene: TRBJ1-4
abundance: .
v_gene: TRBV9
CDR3aa: CASSVDGTGSEKLFF
CDR3nt: TGTGCCAGCAGCGTAGATGGGACAGGGAGTGAAAAACTGTTTTTT

d_gene: .
j_gene: TRBJ2-7
abundance: few
v_gene: TRBV4-1
CDR3aa: CASSQESGIYEQYF
CDR3nt: TGCGCCAGCAGCCAAGAGTCGGGGATCTACGAGCAGTACTTC

d_gene: .
j_gene: TRBJ2-1
abundance: .
v_gene: TRBV29-1
CDR3aa: CSVGGGAPYNEQFF
CDR3nt: TGCAGCGTTGGTGGAGGGGCTCCTTACAATGAGCAGTTCTTC

d_gene: .
j_gene: TRBJ1-2
abundance: once
v_gene: TRBV7-2
CDR3aa: CASRRGDTYGYTF
CDR3nt: TGTGCCAGCCGTCGGGGGGACACCTATGGCTACACCTTC

d_gene: .
j_gene: TRBJ1-1
abundance: .
v_gene: TRBV28
CDR3aa: CASSSSAVEAFF
CDR3nt: TGTGCCAGCAGTTCCTCGGCGGTGGAAGCTTTCTTT

d_gene: .
j_gene: TRBJ2-7
abundance: .
v_gene: TRBV7-9
CDR3aa: CASSSNYEQYF
CDR3nt: TGTGCCAGCAGCTCAAACTACGAGCAGTACTTC

d_gene: .
j_gene: TRBJ1-1
abundance: .
v_gene: TRBV5-1
CDR3aa: CASSLGRGTGTEAFF
CDR3nt: TGCGCCAGCAGCTTAGGTAGGGGGACGGGGACTGAAGCTTTCTTT

d_gene: TRBD1
j_gene: TRBJ1-3
abundance: once
v_gene: TRBV10-3
CDR3aa: CAISEDGTGSSSGNTIYF
CDR3nt: TGTGCCATCAGTGAGGACGGGACAGGGTCGAGCTCTGGAAACACCATATATTTT

d_gene: .
j_gene: TRBJ2-3
abundance: .
v_gene: TRBV18
CDR3aa: CASSPQQTSTDTQYF
CDR3nt: TGTGCCAGCTCACCCCAGCAGACTAGCACAGATACGCAGTATTTT

d_gene: TRBD1
j_gene: TRBJ2-2
abundance: .
v_gene: TRBV7-6
CDR3aa: CASSLGTGSGTGELFF
CDR3nt: TGTGCCAGCAGCTTAGGGACAGGGTCGGGCACCGGGGAGCTGTTTTTT

d_gene: TRBD1
j_gene: TRBJ2-7
abundance: medium-sized
v_gene: TRBV14
CDR3aa: CASSHLGQGEGEQYF
CDR3nt: TGTGCCAGCAGCCACTTGGGACAGGGTGAAGGCGAGCAGTACTTC

d_gene: TRBD1
j_gene: TRBJ2-1
abundance: few
v_gene: TRBV9
CDR3aa: CASSPRPRQGASINEQFF
CDR3nt: TGTGCCAGCAGCCCTCGACCGAGACAGGGGGCGAGCATCAATGAGCAGTTCTTC

d_gene: .
j_gene: TRBJ1-2
abundance: .
v_gene: TRBV4-1
CDR3aa: CASSQVGQGGSYGYTF
CDR3nt: TGCGCCAGCAGCCAAGTAGGGCAGGGAGGGAGCTATGGCTACACCTTC

d_gene: .
j_gene: TRBJ1-2
abundance: once
v_gene: TRBV29-1
CDR3aa: CSVLSGVSGYTF
CDR3nt: TGCAGCGTTTTGTCAGGGGTGAGCGGCTACACCTTC

d_gene: .
j_gene: TRBJ1-5
abundance: .
v_gene: TRBV6-5
CDR3aa: CASRQGDQPQHF
CDR3nt: TGTGCCAGCAGACAGGGAGATCAGCCCCAGCATTTT

d_gene: TRBD2
j_gene: TRBJ2-1
abundance: .
v_gene: TRBV5-6
CDR3aa: CASSFLSGGADEQFF
CDR3nt: TGTGCCAGCAGCTTTTTAAGCGGGGGGGCCGATGAGCAGTTCTTC

d_gene: .
j_gene: TRBJ1-3
abundance: .
v_gene: TRBV7-8
CDR3aa: CASSLGAGVGNTIYF
CDR3nt: TGTGCCAGCAGCCTGGGGGCGGGCGTTGGAAACACCATATATTTT

d_gene: TRBD2
j_gene: TRBJ2-2
abundance: .
v_gene: TRBV5-1
CDR3aa: CASSLDRTSGGFNTGELFF
CDR3nt: TGCGCCAGCAGCTTGGACCGGACTAGCGGTGGGTTTAACACCGGGGAGCTGTTTTTT

d_gene: TRBD1
j_gene: TRBJ2-5
abundance: .
v_gene: TRBV19
CDR3aa: CASSHEIDRDRRAKTQYF
CDR3nt: TGTGCCAGTTCTCATGAGATAGACCGGGACAGGCGGGCGAAGACCCAGTACTTC

d_gene: .
j_gene: TRBJ1-5
abundance: once
v_gene: TRBV2
CDR3aa: CASSYSGDPYSNQPQHF
CDR3nt: TGTGCCAGCAGTTATTCAGGGGATCCGTATAGCAATCAGCCCCAGCATTTT

d_gene: .
j_gene: TRBJ1-2
abundance: few
v_gene: TRBV29-1
CDR3aa: CSVEDRQEANYGYTF
CDR3nt: TGCAGCGTTGAAGATCGACAGGAAGCTAACTATGGCTACACCTTC

d_gene: TRBD1
j_gene: TRBJ1-5
abundance: once
v_gene: TRBV27
CDR3aa: CASSSGQGGNQPQHF
CDR3nt: TGTGCCAGCAGTTCGGGACAGGGAGGCAATCAGCCCCAGCATTTT

d_gene: TRBD1
j_gene: TRBJ1-1
abundance: .
v_gene: TRBV5-1
CDR3aa: CASSSQGANTEAFF
CDR3nt: TGCGCCAGCAGCTCCCAGGGGGCGAACACTGAAGCTTTCTTT

d_gene: TRBD2
j_gene: TRBJ2-7
abundance: .
v_gene: TRBV27
CDR3aa: CASSFALRLAGGPSYEQYF
CDR3nt: TGTGCCAGCAGTTTCGCACTCCGACTAGCGGGGGGCCCAAGCTACGAGCAGTACTTC

d_gene: .
j_gene: TRBJ1-5
abundance: .
v_gene: TRBV14
CDR3aa: CASSQEAGGGHQPQHF
CDR3nt: TGTGCCAGCAGCCAAGAAGCGGGGGGCGGGCATCAGCCCCAGCATTTT

d_gene: .
j_gene: TRBJ1-1
abundance: .
v_gene: TRBV7-2
CDR3aa: CASNPRGSGAFF
CDR3nt: TGTGCCAGCAACCCGCGAGGGTCAGGAGCTTTCTTT

d_gene: .
j_gene: TRBJ2-5
abundance: .
v_gene: TRBV15
CDR3aa: CATSRVFAGRQETQYF
CDR3nt: TGTGCCACCAGCAGAGTTTTTGCGGGGAGGCAAGAGACCCAGTACTTC

d_gene: TRBD1
j_gene: TRBJ1-1
abundance: few
v_gene: TRBV28
CDR3aa: CASSGAGQGGTEAFF
CDR3nt: TGTGCCAGCAGTGGCGCGGGACAGGGAGGCACTGAAGCTTTCTTT

d_gene: TRBD1
j_gene: TRBJ1-2
abundance: once
v_gene: TRBV9
CDR3aa: CASSASTGSANYGYTF
CDR3nt: TGTGCCAGCAGCGCGTCGACAGGGAGCGCTAACTATGGCTACACCTTC

d_gene: TRBD1
j_gene: TRBJ2-7
abundance: .
v_gene: TRBV27
CDR3aa: CASSYGQGRSYEQYF
CDR3nt: TGTGCCAGCAGTTACGGACAGGGTCGGTCCTACGAGCAGTACTTC

d_gene: TRBD1
j_gene: TRBJ1-1
abundance: once
v_gene: TRBV11-2
CDR3aa: CAATRDSLGSTEAFF
CDR3nt: TGTGCCGCCACCCGGGACAGCTTGGGCAGCACTGAAGCTTTCTTT

d_gene: TRBD1
j_gene: TRBJ1-1
abundance: .
v_gene: TRBV2
CDR3aa: CASPYGRGKNTEAFF
CDR3nt: TGTGCCAGCCCTTATGGCAGGGGGAAGAACACTGAAGCTTTCTTT

d_gene: TRBD1
j_gene: TRBJ1-5
abundance: .
v_gene: TRBV7-2
CDR3aa: CASSVTGGGQPQHF
CDR3nt: TGTGCCAGCAGCGTTACAGGGGGGGGTCAGCCCCAGCATTTT

d_gene: .
j_gene: TRBJ2-1
abundance: .
v_gene: TRBV6-1
CDR3aa: CASRNRVGEQFF
CDR3nt: TGTGCCAGCAGGAACAGGGTCGGGGAGCAGTTCTTC

d_gene: TRBD2
j_gene: TRBJ2-7
abundance: .
v_gene: TRBV9
CDR3aa: CASSVTGLAGGDEQYF
CDR3nt: TGTGCCAGCAGCGTCACAGGACTAGCGGGGGGAGACGAGCAGTACTTC

d_gene: TRBD1
j_gene: TRBJ2-7
abundance: .
v_gene: TRBV29-1
CDR3aa: CSVEGQGFPYEQYF
CDR3nt: TGCAGCGTTGAAGGACAGGGATTCCCCTACGAGCAGTACTTC

d_gene: .
j_gene: TRBJ2-7
abundance: .
v_gene: TRBV9
CDR3aa: CAGSARRPNSYEQYF
CDR3nt: TGTGCCGGCTCGGCTCGGCGGCCGAACTCCTACGAGCAGTACTTC

d_gene: .
j_gene: TRBJ2-3
abundance: once
v_gene: TRBV14
CDR3aa: CASSQQDLGAQYF
CDR3nt: TGTGCCAGCAGCCAACAAGACCTAGGTGCGCAGTATTTT

d_gene: TRBD1
j_gene: TRBJ2-1
abundance: few
v_gene: TRBV5-6
CDR3aa: CASSLAKGQGDRNEQFF
CDR3nt: TGTGCCAGCAGCTTGGCCAAGGGACAGGGGGATCGCAATGAGCAGTTCTTC

d_gene: .
j_gene: TRBJ2-2
abundance: .
v_gene: TRBV19
CDR3aa: CGSRVVANTGELFF
CDR3nt: TGTGGTTCACGGGTTGTCGCGAACACCGGGGAGCTGTTTTTT

d_gene: .
j_gene: TRBJ1-2
abundance: .
v_gene: TRBV23-1
CDR3aa: CASLLGREDNYGYTF
CDR3nt: TGCGCCAGCCTTCTAGGGAGGGAGGACAACTATGGCTACACCTTC

d_gene: .
j_gene: TRBJ2-7
abundance: few
v_gene: TRBV4-3
CDR3aa: CASSQAPRLDLYEQYF
CDR3nt: TGCGCCAGCAGCCAAGCACCCAGACTAGATCTCTACGAGCAGTACTTC

d_gene: .
j_gene: TRBJ1-2
abundance: few
v_gene: TRBV27
CDR3aa: CASSLSSVLGRVFGYTF
CDR3nt: TGTGCCAGCAGTTTAAGCTCTGTTTTGGGCAGGGTGTTCGGCTACACCTTC

d_gene: TRBD1
j_gene: TRBJ2-3
abundance: .
v_gene: TRBV7-2
CDR3aa: CASRTGDTQYF
CDR3nt: TGTGCCAGCAGGACAGGGGATACGCAGTATTTT

d_gene: TRBD1
j_gene: TRBJ2-7
abundance: once
v_gene: TRBV4-3
CDR3aa: CASSHRTGGNYEQYF
CDR3nt: TGCGCCAGCAGCCATAGGACAGGGGGCAACTACGAGCAGTACTTC

d_gene: .
j_gene: TRBJ2-5
abundance: .
v_gene: TRBV29-1
CDR3aa: CSVVGGGETQYF
CDR3nt: TGCAGCGTTGTCGGGGGTGGGGAGACCCAGTACTTC

d_gene: TRBD1
j_gene: TRBJ2-1
abundance: few
v_gene: TRBV9
CDR3aa: CASSVGTGTYNEQFF
CDR3nt: TGTGCCAGCAGCGTCGGGACAGGAACCTACAATGAGCAGTTCTTC

d_gene: .
j_gene: TRBJ1-4
abundance: .
v_gene: TRBV25-1
CDR3aa: CASSVRRGANEKLFF
CDR3nt: TGTGCCAGCAGTGTCCGCAGGGGCGCTAATGAAAAACTGTTTTTT